The 31 T cell receptor beta chains in this list originate from one sample, sequenced in a study of control samples from healthy donors and cancer patients. The table came from immunoSEQ multiplex PCR; TCRdb's copy has only in-frame clones and leaves some out. The data hold about 95,000 clones, with approximately 90% observed a single time. Specimen: blood. These receptors came from a woman aged 70-85 years in good health.

In its sample, this clone was seen once. The rearrangement links TRBV6-2 or TRBV6-3 to TRBJ1-5; D unresolved. Trimming pared 2 bases from V and 6 bases from J, leaving 17 bases between. CDR3 length: 16 residues. In germline, CDR1 is MNHEY, CDR2 SVGEGT. CDR3 bases: TGTGCCAGCAGTTACCCGTTGAAAAATTCGGGTCAGCCCCAGCATTTT. Its translation is CASSYPLKNSGQPQHF.

This sequence joins TRBV7-2 and TRBJ1-1; 7 positions agree with TRBD1. The CDR3 is made up of 15 amino acids. Trimming at V came to 4 bases and at J to 5 bases, leaving 10 bases not matched to a gene. Germline loops: CDR1 SGHTA, CDR2 FQGNSA. In DNA form, the CDR3 reads TGTGCCAGCAGCTCTCAGGGACAGCCGAGGACTGAAGCTTTCTTT. Translating gives CASSSQGQPRTEAFF. The full variable domain, rest sourced from reference TRBV7-2 and TRBJ1-1, is GAGVSQSPSNKVTEKGKDVELRCDPISGHTALYWYRQSLGQGLEFLIYFQGNSAPDKSGLPSDRFSAERTGGSVSTLTIQRTQQEDSAVYLCASSSQGQPRTEAFFGQGTRLTVV.

V usage is TRBV7-3 and J usage is TRBJ1-4; D is uncertain. The V and J ends lost 6 bases and 0 bases respectively, with 8 bases between them. Germline V gene data show CDR1 as SGHTA and CDR2 as FQGTGA. The CDR3 totals 14 residues. DNA for the CDR3: TGTGCCAGCAGGAAAGGTGCAACTAATGAAAAACTGTTTTTT. Translated: CASRKGATNEKLFF.

The J gene is TRBJ1-4, the V gene TRBV5-1, with 7 bases identical to TRBD1. CDR1 is SGHRS, CDR2 YFSETQ, per germline. This CDR3 has 15 amino acids. V dropped 4 bases and J dropped 4; count of bases not matched to a gene: 7. DNA of the CDR3: TGCGCCAGCAGCCGGACAGGAGCAGTTAATGAAAAACTGTTTTTT. Translating it yields CASSRTGAVNEKLFF. The full variable domain, with the rest looked up from reference TRBV5-1 and TRBJ1-4, is KAGVTQTPRYLIKTRGQQVTLSCSPISGHRSVSWYQQTPGQGLQFLFEYFSETQRNKGNFPGRFSGRQFSNSRSEMNVSTLELGDSALYLCASSRTGAVNEKLFFGSGTQLSVL.

V and J are TRBV12-3 or TRBV12-4 and TRBJ1-2, with TRBD1 identical over 7 bases. CDR3 length equals 13 residues. J gave up 7 bases and V 6 bases, and 8 bases lay outside the gene matches. The CDR3 is CASSPQGSRGYTF. For the CDR3, the DNA is TGTGCCAGCAGCCCACAGGGGTCGCGTGGCTACACCTTC.

The J gene is TRBJ1-3, the V gene TRBV5-4; no clear D. Germline CDR1 and CDR2: SGHNT and YYREEE (reference sequence). The CDR3 spans 16 residues. V was shortened by 1 base and J by 0 bases, with 11 bases between the two germline ends. The CDR3: CASSLSLSDSGNTIYF. CDR3 nucleotides: TGTGCCAGCAGCTTGAGCTTGTCAGACTCTGGAAACACCATATATTTT.

The rearrangement links TRBV6-6 to TRBJ1-5; D is ambiguous. CDR3 size: 12 residues. V lost 6 bases and J 2 bases, leaving 5 bases between the germline ends. From germline, CDR1 is MNHNY and CDR2 SVGAGI (reference sequence). The CDR3 sequence: CASSLGNQPQHF. CDR3 DNA sequence: TGTGCCAGCAGCTTGGGCAATCAGCCCCAGCATTTT.

As to this clone: Other DNA sequences in the same sample also yield this CDR3. The V and J genes are TRBV12-3 or TRBV12-4 and TRBJ2-7, with D uncertain. The CDR3 has 11 amino acids. The ends were cut back, 3 bases at V and 4 bases at J, with 4 bases in the middle. The CDR3 protein is CASSLGYEQYF. CDR3 nucleotides: TGTGCCAGCAGTTTGGGTTACGAGCAGTACTTC.

V usage is TRBV18 and J usage is TRBJ1-6; no definite D call. CDR1 is KGHSH and CDR2 is LQKENI in the germline V gene. Trimming removed 3 bases at V and 13 bases at J, with 13 bases between. There are 13 residues in the CDR3. The CDR3 DNA reads as TGTGCCAGCTCACCCTCTCCTGGAGAGCCCCTCCACTTT. Translating gives CASSPSPGEPLHF.

The genes are TRBV27 and TRBJ1-5, with D possibly being TRBD1 (5 bases). The CDR3 is 15 residues long. V lost 6 bases and J lost 2, with 14 bases in between. CDR1 is MNHEY and CDR2 is SMNVEV in the germline V gene (reference sequence). The CDR3 loop reads CASRFGDRGNQPQHF. The CDR3 bases are TGTGCCAGCAGGTTCGGGGACCGGGGCAATCAGCCCCAGCATTTT.

This clone has just a few counts. The CDR3: CATLRVYRIEAFF. The DNA for the CDR3 is TGTGCCACACTCAGGGTGTATCGGATTGAAGCTTTCTTT. The chain links TRBV6-5 to TRBJ1-1; D is perhaps TRBD1 (5 bases). Per germline, CDR1 MNHEY and CDR2 SVGAGI. Between the trimmed V and J ends, which lost 10 bases and 7 bases, there was a span of 19 bases. This CDR3 contains 13 residues.

This chain joins TRBV18 and TRBJ2-5; D unclear. The germline CDR1 and CDR2 sequences are KGHSH and LQKENI. The CDR3 is made up of 12 amino acids. Between the trimmed V and J ends, which lost 3 bases and 4 bases, there was a span of 6 bases. The CDR3 DNA sequence: TGTGCCAGCTCACCCGTCTTAGAGACCCAGTACTTC. Amino acids: CASSPVLETQYF.

This chain links TRBV6-4 with TRBJ2-7, with 13 bases fitting TRBD2. The V gene's germline CDR1 is MRHNA and CDR2 SNTAGT. The CDR3 runs 15 residues. V was pared by 6 bases and J by 3 bases, with 5 bases of the junction left unmatched. CDR3 nucleotides: TGTGCCAGCAGCTTACTAGCGGGGGGGCTCTACGAGCAGTACTTC. Residues: CASSLLAGGLYEQYF.

The chain joins TRBV5-1 to TRBJ1-4, with D perhaps TRBD1 (6 bases). Germline loops: CDR1 SGHRS, CDR2 YFSETQ. Between the trimmed V and J ends, which lost 0 bases and 1 base, there was a span of 10 bases. The CDR3 runs 16 residues. CDR3 amino acids: CASSLGFRGTNEKLFF. The DNA of the CDR3 is TGCGCCAGCAGCTTGGGGTTCAGGGGAACTAATGAAAAACTGTTTTTT.

This chain links TRBV4-1 with TRBJ1-5; 8 nucleotides match TRBD1. The CDR3 has 14 residues. Losses at the gene ends were 0 bases for V and 6 bases for J; bases not matched to a gene: 1. The germline V gene has CDR1 MGHRA and CDR2 YSYEKL. The chain's CDR3 is CASSQEDRVQPQHF. CDR3 DNA: TGCGCCAGCAGCCAAGAGGACAGGGTTCAGCCCCAGCATTTT.

The V call is TRBV27, the J call TRBJ2-7; no definite D call. CDR3 length: 15 amino acids. Trimming removed 4 bases at V and 6 bases at J, with 19 bases between. Germline V CDR1 and CDR2: MNHEY, SMNVEV (reference sequence). CDR3 nucleotide sequence: TGTGCCAGCAGTTCTTTAGGCGGTGAAGGGCTCGAGCAGTACTTC. Amino acid sequence: CASSSLGGEGLEQYF.

In its sample, this clone was seen once. The V and J genes are TRBV11-2 and TRBJ2-2; tentative D call: TRBD1 (9 bases). This CDR3 is built from 21 residues. Trimming stripped 6 bases from V and 0 bases from J, with 29 bases between. Germline V gene lookup returns CDR1 SGHAT and CDR2 FQNNGV. In DNA form, the CDR3 reads TGTGCCAGCAGTTTAAACAGGGGGCAGGCTAGCGGGCTTCCGAACACCGGGGAGCTGTTTTTT. It codes for CASSLNRGQASGLPNTGELFF.

V and J are TRBV19 and TRBJ1-1; D unclear. Germline CDR1 is LNHDA and CDR2 is SQIVND (reference sequence). The CDR3 is 11 amino acids. Trimming pared 7 bases from V and 11 bases from J, leaving 14 bases between. CDR3 bases: TGTGCCAGTACCACCCGCAGGAGGGCTTTCTTT. It yields the protein CASTTRRRAFF.

The genes are TRBV5-1 and TRBJ1-1, with 7 bases aligning to TRBD1. CDR1 and CDR2 from the germline V gene are SGHRS and YFSETQ. The CDR3 is made up of 15 amino acids. Trimming removed 4 bases from V and 2 bases from J; junction bases left unmatched: 8. The CDR3 sequence is CASSGGDRANTEAFF. As DNA, the CDR3 is TGCGCCAGCAGCGGGGGAGACAGGGCTAACACTGAAGCTTTCTTT.

V usage is TRBV5-4 and J usage is TRBJ2-6, with 8 bases matching TRBD2. The CDR3 is 15 amino acids. After removal of 4 bases from V and 2 bases from J, the junction contained 2 bases not matched to a gene. Germline loops: CDR1 SGHNT, CDR2 YYREEE (reference sequence). The CDR3 is CASSPAGAGANVLTF. CDR3 sequence (DNA): TGTGCCAGCAGCCCAGCGGGAGCTGGGGCCAACGTCCTGACTTTC.

The chain combines TRBV5-8 with TRBJ1-5; 7 bases map to TRBD1. CDR3 size: 16 residues. Germline values: CDR1 SGHTS, CDR2 YDEGEE. V lost 1 base, J lost 2 bases, and 6 bases stayed unmatched. As DNA, the CDR3 is TGTGCCAGCAGCTTGCTGGTAGGACAGGGCAATCAGCCCCAGCATTTT. It codes for CASSLLVGQGNQPQHF.

The chain combines TRBV11-1 with TRBJ2-5; tentative D call: TRBD2 (7 bases). The germline V gene has CDR1 SGHAT and CDR2 FQDESV (reference sequence). The ends were cut back, 6 bases at V and 9 bases at J, with 11 bases in the middle. There are 11 residues in the CDR3. CDR3 sequence: CASSFGGPQYF. CDR3 nucleotide sequence: TGTGCCAGCAGTTTCGGGGGGCCCCAGTACTTC.

This clone was observed once. J is TRBJ1-1 and V is TRBV6-1; a possible D gene is TRBD1 (5 bases). CDR1 is MNHNS and CDR2 is SASEGT in the germline V gene. V was clipped by 1 base and J by 4 bases, with 10 bases between them. This CDR3 region has 14 residues. CDR3 DNA: TGTGCCAGCAGTGAAGTTGCAGGGATCACTGAAGCTTTCTTT. Translating gives CASSEVAGITEAFF.

The chain is built from TRBV7-9 and TRBJ1-1; D gene unclear. Per germline, CDR1 SEHNR and CDR2 FQNEAQ (reference sequence). V lost 2 bases, J lost 5 bases, and 6 bases lay in between. This CDR3 comprises 12 residues. The CDR3 protein is CASSLSRTEAFF. The CDR3 region has the DNA TGTGCCAGCAGCTTAAGCAGGACTGAAGCTTTCTTT.

The chain is built from TRBV30 and TRBJ1-1, with D unclear. CDR3 length: 11 amino acids. V was clipped by 7 bases and J by 1 base, with 7 bases between them. The germline gives CDR1 GTSNPN, CDR2 SVGIG (reference sequence). CDR3 loop: CALWWNTEAFF. In DNA form, the CDR3 reads TGTGCCTTGTGGTGGAACACTGAAGCTTTCTTT.

The chain is built from TRBV10-2 and TRBJ1-5, with 7 bases matching TRBD1. With 4 bases clipped from V and 9 bases from J, the junction kept 6 bases outside the gene matches. The CDR3 has 13 residues. Germline CDR1 and CDR2: WSHSY and SAAADI. CDR3 DNA sequence: TGCGCCAGCAGTGCGGCAGGGGGACGGCCCCAGCATTTT. This sequence encodes CASSAAGGRPQHF.

V is TRBV7-2 and J is TRBJ2-5, with 10 bases aligning to TRBD2. CDR1 is SGHTA, CDR2 FQGNSA, per germline. CDR3 size: 15 residues. The trim removed 4 bases at V and 3 bases at J, leaving 5 bases unmatched. The CDR3 DNA reads as TGTGCCAGCAGCTACGGACTAGCGGCGAAAGAGACCCAGTACTTC. It translates to CASSYGLAAKETQYF.

The chain is built from TRBV25-1 and TRBJ2-1; D is possibly TRBD1 (6 bases). With 4 bases removed from V and 3 bases from J, the gap between germline ends came to 13 bases. Germline V gives CDR1 MGHDK, CDR2 SYGVNS. This CDR3 has 15 residues. Written as DNA, the CDR3 is TGTGCCAGCAGTGCCCTGACAGGTGACTACAATGAGCAGTTCTTC. Its translation is CASSALTGDYNEQFF.

The V call is TRBV4-3, the J call TRBJ1-2; D perhaps matches TRBD1 (5 bases). Germline V gene sequence: CDR1 LGHNA, CDR2 YSLEER. The ends were cut back, 0 bases at V and 5 bases at J, with 13 bases in the middle. This CDR3 is 15 amino acids long. The CDR3: CASSQDTQGSYGYTF. CDR3 bases: TGCGCCAGCAGCCAAGATACGCAGGGCTCGTATGGCTACACCTTC.

The chain employs TRBV7-9 and TRBJ1-4; the D is unclear. The CDR3 sequence is 13 residues long. The germline V gene has CDR1 SEHNR and CDR2 FQNEAQ (reference sequence). V was trimmed by 5 bases and J by 7 bases, leaving 11 bases between them. CDR3 in DNA: TGTGCCAGCAGCCCATCCCCCCTTGAAAAACTGTTTTTT. Protein product: CASSPSPLEKLFF. The variable domain in full, with the rest retrieved from reference TRBV7-9 and TRBJ1-4, is DTGVSQNPRHKITKRGQNVTFRCDPISEHNRLYWYRQTLGQGPEFLTYFQNEAQLEKSRLLSDRFSAERPKGSFSTLEIQRTEQGDSAMYLCASSPSPLEKLFFGSGTQLSVL.

This chain uses TRBV5-4 with TRBJ2-1, with 7 bases fitting TRBD2. The germline V gene encodes CDR1 SGHNT and CDR2 YYREEE (reference sequence). J gave up 5 bases and V 3 bases, and 5 bases lay outside the gene matches. CDR3 length equals 14 residues. The CDR3: CASSSGGTNNEQFF. The CDR3 DNA reads TGTGCCAGCAGCTCGGGGGGAACCAACAATGAGCAGTTCTTC.